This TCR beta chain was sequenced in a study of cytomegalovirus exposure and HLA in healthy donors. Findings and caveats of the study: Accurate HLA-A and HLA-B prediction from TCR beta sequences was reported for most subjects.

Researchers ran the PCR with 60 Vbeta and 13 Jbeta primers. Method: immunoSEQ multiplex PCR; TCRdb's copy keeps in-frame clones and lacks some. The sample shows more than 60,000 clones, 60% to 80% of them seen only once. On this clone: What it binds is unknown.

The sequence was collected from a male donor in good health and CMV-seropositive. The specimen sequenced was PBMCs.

The CDR3 DNA reads as TGTGCCAGCAGTTCCCTGCAGGGCTTCATGAACACTGAAGCTTTCTTT. Encoded protein: CASSSLQGFMNTEAFF. The chain uses TRBV27 and TRBJ1-1; tentative D call: TRBD1 (5 bases). Germline loops: CDR1 MNHEY, CDR2 SMNVEV (reference sequence). The length of the CDR3 is 16 residues. With 4 bases removed from V and 0 bases from J, the gap between germline ends came to 15 bases.